This T cell receptor (beta chain) was retrieved from a study of cytomegalovirus exposure and HLA in healthy donors. Findings and limits, study-wide: In a later analysis, specific HLA alleles were associated with more than 15,000 TCR beta sequences at a 0.05 false discovery rate. Many donors carried some public TCRs, although rarity characterized most TCR sequences. A later analysis linked a missense DCLRE1C variant to TCR beta V- and J-gene trimming.

CDR3 length equals 15 residues. Germline CDR1 and CDR2: SGHTA and FQGNSA. The V and J ends lost 1 base and 1 base, in that order; junction bases with no gene match: 3. This PCR relied on a set of 60 Vbeta primers and 13 Jbeta primers. Some clones are missing from TCRdb's copy, which holds only in-frame ones; the method was immunoSEQ multiplex PCR. The table records tens of thousands of clones, over 55% of them present only once. This clone was seen a handful of times. The antigen is unknown. The chain links TRBV7-2 to TRBJ2-7; 8 nucleotides align to TRBD2. Sequencing input: PBMCs. This TCR was sampled from a woman between 25 and 40 years old in good health and CMV-seronegative. The CDR3 region has the DNA TGTGCCAGCAGCTTAGGGCGGGAGGTATCCTACGAGCAGTACTTC. Protein product: CASSLGREVSYEQYF.